This T cell receptor (beta chain) was recorded in a study of cytomegalovirus exposure and HLA in healthy donors (dated by TCRdb to the late 2010s). Background on the whole study: An earlier analysis of approximately 550 of the donors reported 250 to 350 Gb of sequence data and more than 90 million unique TCR beta sequences from about 180 million T cells. Among 300 to 500 genotyped donors of the cohort, an average of around 220,000 unique TCR beta nucleotide sequences was sequenced per donor, of which about 19% were non-productive. The number of typed donors differed by locus: about 620-640 for A, B, C, DRB1 and DQB1; 500 to 550 for DQA1; 606 for DPA1; and some 470 for DPB1. Roughly 310 gigabases of sequencing data and 78 million or so unique TCR sequences were included in an early release covering around 650 HLA-typed donors. Because of strong linkage in the cohort, 4 to 6 DR-DQ haplotypes were treated as single units for association and clustering. The study profiled the T cell repertoires of under 850 subjects by immunosequencing and related them to cytomegalovirus serostatus. In addition to the first cohort of 666 subjects, a separate validation cohort of approximately 120 different subjects was used. A later genetic analysis took genome-wide SNP genotypes for about 60% of the roughly 670 donors and used that subset as a discovery cohort. The study combined high-throughput TCR immunosequencing, statistical association of individual TCRs with disease status, and machine learning to predict cytomegalovirus infection status. Donor age, sex, ethnicity and CMV serostatus were compiled alongside the repertoire data. In an earlier analysis of roughly 580 of the donors, high-throughput TCR beta sequencing was used to judge whether each TCR beta V gene segment behaved as functional or pseudogenic. The aim of the study was to test whether cataloging public T cell receptors could identify signatures of past pathogen exposure. Of the roughly 390 genotyped donors, around 81% fell in the genetic ancestry cluster associated with self-reported Caucasian donors. Both class I and class II loci were covered by HLA typing, at four-digit resolution. The later analysis used no new phenotypic data to find candidate immune exposures, relying instead on TCR beta sequences and their occurrence across donors. Every repertoire in the discovery cohort had been generated on one and the same sequencing platform. A later analysis re-analyzed previously published TCR beta repertoires from about 730 donors and added high-resolution HLA genotyping to study TCR occurrence patterns. What the study reported, not specific to this receptor: The study gave a list of around 170 TCR beta chains associated with cytomegalovirus. The cohort was sequenced for TCR beta chains only, and without alpha or paired-chain data the features that could be detected were limited. Correlated functional status among segregating V segments might be attributable to linkage disequilibrium, but an unknown experimental factor could not be ruled out. Because HLA typing was missing for some donors at each locus, association tests included only the typed subset. The presence/absence analyses assumed that sequencing depth was roughly uniform across donors, and that assumption may not be true. A later genetic analysis reported fewer N-insertions in productive TCRs among donors in an Asian-associated ancestry cluster than the roughly 700-donor mean. Most CMV-associated TCR beta chains appeared to be HLA-restricted in a later analysis, and the HLA associations seemed to be driven largely by CMV exposure. Three of the identified cytomegalovirus-associated TCR beta chains were confirmed in vitro to be specific for cytomegalovirus antigens. Because the 87-base-pair reads could not distinguish some IMGT-functional V segments, including TRBV6-2 and TRBV6-3, those segments were excluded. A later analysis reported that several top co-occurrence clusters appeared linked to parvovirus B19, influenza, CMV and Epstein-Barr virus. Cytomegalovirus status was reported to be diagnosed by the classifier with high specificity and sensitivity in both the original and validation cohorts. Most TCR sequences were observed very rarely across donors, whereas some public TCRs were present in many individuals. In a later analysis, HLA-associated TCR beta chains were found to be more clonally expanded and to have lower generation probabilities than equally common non-associated chains. About 15 rarely observed V segments, including chromosome 9 orphons, were excluded from the earlier analysis of 550 to 700 of the donors because counts were too low. The authors suggested that the approach could potentially be generalized to other disease states and immunological phenotypes. A cluster of highly shared sequence variants was judged likely to represent a technical artifact of the sequencing pipeline. A later genetic analysis associated a missense DCLRE1C variant with V-gene and J-gene trimming of TCR beta chains, and an independent cohort replicated the association. For the cohort, immune exposure information was limited to CMV serostatus. In a later analysis, TCR association rates were found to vary across HLA loci, with the most associated TCRs seen for DRB1 alleles and the fewest for HLA-C alleles. In an earlier analysis of more than 500 of the donors, most TCR beta V segments appeared in productive rearrangements about 90% or about 30% of the time, broadly matching IMGT annotations. A further reported finding was that TCR beta sequences accurately predicted the HLA-A and HLA-B alleles for most subjects in the first cohort. When HLA alleles, especially DR and DQ, strongly co-occurred, TCR associations were difficult to assign to individual alleles. At a false discovery rate of 0.05, a later analysis linked approximately 18,000 TCR beta sequences to specific HLA alleles.

Points on this clone: Its antigen specificity is not known. No clone much larger than this one lies a single base away; base qualities are absent.

The protocol used for the library was the immunoSEQ multiplex PCR assay. For the multiplex PCR, a mixture combining 60 forward primers for TCR Vbeta segments and 13 reverse primers for TCR Jbeta segments was used. The CDR3 region of rearranged TCR beta genes was amplified from genomic DNA by a multiplex PCR assay. The amplified TCR beta libraries were sequenced on the Illumina HiSeq System as 87-base-pair reads. The study's own analysis went as follows. A later analysis tallied 75 million to 95 million unique TCR beta chains across the 550 to 850 repertoires, and about 12 million of those chains were shared by two or more donors. Raw reads were error-corrected and collapsed into unique sequences by a nearest-neighbor algorithm in which closely related sequences were merged to remove PCR and sequencing errors. CDR3 sequences were aligned to IMGT reference sequences to assign V, D and J gene segments. For a sequence to be retained, at least a six-nucleotide match to both a V gene segment and a J gene segment was required. Rearrangements were classified as productive when the CDR3 lacked stop codons and remained in frame with V and J, and all other rearrangements were classified as non-productive. Following IMGT convention, CDR3 was defined as the stretch from the second conserved V-encoded cysteine to the conserved J-encoded phenylalanine. The earlier analysis of about 620 of the donors excluded sequences that lacked an unambiguous match to a single V gene segment. An earlier analysis of about 590 of the donors classified V segments as functional when productive rearrangements were above 56.7% and as segregating when the standard deviation between donors was above 5%. A statistical classification framework was built to diagnose cytomegalovirus status from the catalog of TCR beta chain sequences. A later analysis assigned V and J genes by comparing TCR nucleotide sequences with IMGT/GENE-DB human TR gene sequences. Using the TCRdist pipeline, a later analysis assigned CDR3 sequences along with most-parsimonious VDJ recombination scenarios. In a later analysis, every TCR beta chain was defined by the combination of its CDR3 amino acid sequence and its V-gene family, and reads without a unique V-gene family were dropped. As a way to deal with suspected cross-contamination and a sequencing artifact, a later analysis dropped 450 to 600 nucleotide sequences that were highly shared and had low generation probability. In a later analysis, a clonal expansion index for each public chain was calculated from normalized within-repertoire ranks of inferred template counts. In a later analysis, generation probabilities were computed with a VDJ recombination model fitted to out-of-frame rearrangements, and the resulting probabilities were checked against IGoR. In a later analysis, TCR-TCR, TCR-HLA and TCR-CMV co-occurrence was scored with hypergeometric tests, and a repertoire-size bias correction was applied to TCR pairs. False discovery rates were estimated in a later analysis by permuting HLA or CMV assignments 20 times. A later analysis grouped co-occurring TCRs with DBSCAN, adding TCRdist sequence similarity when clustering within HLA-allele-positive subsets. For co-occurrence clustering, repertoires with fewer than 30,000 or more than 120,000 public chains were excluded, along with five repertoires with anomalous nucleotide sharing. The immuneACCESS repertoire file appears here via TCRdb, limited to in-frame rearrangements. These files lack a portion of the clones; in checked studies, under half of the deficit traces to unresolved V genes, and the cause of the others is not known. That table supplies the V and J calls and clone size; D and trimming were determined from the DNA. Counted in this sample were about 85,000 clones; 70% to 80% of them appeared once. The top ten clones comprise roughly 25% of the sample.

The cohort comprised some 680 healthy bone marrow donors. Cohort members were all nominally healthy when sampled, although unrecorded immune exposures were likely present. The donor tested CMV seropositive and was one of the 289 seropositive cohort members. Every donor gave a peripheral blood sample, and the peripheral blood mononuclear cells from that sample were used for TCR beta sequencing. The Qiagen DNeasy Blood Extraction Kit was used to extract genomic DNA from the blood cell samples. In the germline V gene (reference sequence), CDR1 corresponds to DFQATT and CDR2 to SNEGSKA. Deletion took 3 bases off V and 4 bases off J, with a span of 5 bases between the germline ends. The CDR3 holds 11 amino acids from the cysteine to the phenylalanine. Of the read, only the CDR3 DNA is kept; its 33 bases are in frame from base 1.

The clonotype was recovered from a woman aged 50 to 60 in good health and CMV-seropositive. The chain is encoded by TRBV20-1 joined to TRBJ2-3; the D gene is unclear. Material for sequencing was PBMCs. The CDR3 amino acid sequence is: CSASEADTQYF. The DNA sequence is TGCAGTGCTAGTGAGGCAGATACGCAGTATTTT.